Listed here are 23 T cell receptor beta chains from one sample, sequenced in a study of cytomegalovirus exposure and HLA in healthy donors. Clones were read by immunoSEQ multiplex PCR, and TCRdb kept only the in-frame ones, dropping some. Of 70,000 or so clones in the sample, 94% were seen once. The sequencing input was PBMCs. The receptors were gathered from a woman under 30 in good health and CMV-seronegative.

J is TRBJ2-7 and V is TRBV7-8, with 9 bases fitting TRBD1. V lost 6 bases to trimming and J lost 5 bases; unmatched junction nucleotides: 8. The CDR3 sequence is 14 residues long. CDR1 SGHVS and CDR2 FQNEAQ come from the germline V gene. Here the CDR3 reads CASSQGQGVHEQYF. The DNA for the CDR3 is TGTGCCAGCAGTCAGGGACAGGGAGTCCACGAGCAGTACTTC.

The genes are TRBV29-1 and TRBJ2-5; TRBD1 is a possible D gene (6 bases). The germline CDR1 and CDR2 sequences are SQVTM and ANQGSEA. Trimming stripped 2 bases from V and 5 bases from J, with 12 bases between. This CDR3 has 13 residues. In DNA, the CDR3 is TGCAGCGTTGAACCCCTCAGGGGTGAGACCCAGTACTTC. It translates to CSVEPLRGETQYF.

The rearrangement links TRBV20-1 to TRBJ2-7, with D unresolved. The V and J ends lost 3 bases and 7 bases respectively, with 10 bases between them. The germline V gene has CDR1 DFQATT and CDR2 SNEGSKA (reference sequence). CDR3 length equals 11 residues. In nucleotides, the CDR3 is TGCAGTGCTAGCCCAGACTGGGAGCAGTACTTC. It yields the protein CSASPDWEQYF.

V gene TRBV6-5 combines with J gene TRBJ1-3; tentatively, D is TRBD1 (6 bases). The CDR3 has 14 residues. The germline V gene encodes CDR1 MNHEY and CDR2 SVGAGI. V was clipped by 8 bases and J by 4 bases, with 15 bases between them. DNA of the CDR3: TGTGCCAGCCTAGGGGGAGGGGCAGGAAACACCATATATTTT. Translated, it gives CASLGGGAGNTIYF.

V and J are TRBV18 and TRBJ2-1, with D unresolved. CDR3 length: 14 residues. Trimming left V 3 bases short and J 4 bases short, with 10 bases between. Germline CDR1 KGHSH, CDR2 LQKENI. CDR3 bases: TGTGCCAGCTCACCGCCAGGTGGGTACAATGAGCAGTTCTTC. Translation: CASSPPGGYNEQFF.

V is TRBV9 and J is TRBJ2-5; 10 nucleotides match TRBD2. With V trimmed by 5 bases and J by 2 bases, 9 bases remained unmatched. Germline values: CDR1 SGDLS, CDR2 YYNGEE. The CDR3 is 16 residues long. Here the CDR3 DNA reads TGTGCCAGCAGACCTGCCGGGACTAGCGAACAAGAGACCCAGTACTTC. This sequence encodes CASRPAGTSEQETQYF.

The V call is TRBV5-1, the J call TRBJ2-7, with 9 bases aligning to TRBD1. After removal of 1 base from V and 4 bases from J, the junction contained 3 bases not matched to a gene. The CDR3 sequence is 14 residues long. The germline V gene has CDR1 SGHRS and CDR2 YFSETQ. CDR3 bases: TGCGCCAGCAGCTTGACAGGGGGCTTTTACGAGCAGTACTTC. It translates to CASSLTGGFYEQYF. The whole variable domain, filled in from reference TRBV5-1 and TRBJ2-7, reads KAGVTQTPRYLIKTRGQQVTLSCSPISGHRSVSWYQQTPGQGLQFLFEYFSETQRNKGNFPGRFSGRQFSNSRSEMNVSTLELGDSALYLCASSLTGGFYEQYFGPGTRLTVT.

The chain joins TRBV9 to TRBJ2-2; 9 nucleotides line up with TRBD2. The germline V gene encodes CDR1 SGDLS and CDR2 YYNGEE. CDR3 size: 15 residues. Trimming cost V 4 bases and J 2 bases; bases outside gene matches: 3. The CDR3 here is CASSRGGANTGELFF. The DNA of the CDR3 is TGTGCCAGCAGCCGCGGGGGGGCCAACACCGGGGAGCTGTTTTTT. Looking up the rest from reference TRBV9 and TRBJ2-2 gives the full variable domain: DSGVTQTPKHLITATGQRVTLRCSPRSGDLSVYWYQQSLDQGLQFLIQYYNGEERAKGNILERFSAQQFPDLHSELNLSSLELGDSALYFCASSRGGANTGELFFGEGSRLTVL.

DNA for the CDR3: TGTGCCAGCTCAAACTTGGGAGACTACGAGCAGTACTTC. Encoded protein: CASSNLGDYEQYF. This chain uses TRBV18 with TRBJ2-7; TRBD2 might be the D (5 bases). V shed 5 bases and J shed 3 bases, with 11 bases lying between them. Germline V gene sequence: CDR1 KGHSH, CDR2 LQKENI. This CDR3 is 13 amino acids long.

This chain's CDR3 is CASSWTSGRPEQYF. CDR3 nucleotide sequence: TGTGCCAGCAGCTGGACTAGCGGGAGGCCCGAGCAGTACTTC. This chain links TRBV5-6 with TRBJ2-7; TRBD2 matches at 14 bases. This CDR3 has 14 amino acids. Trimming cost V 3 bases and J 6 bases; bases outside gene matches: 2. Germline-derived CDR1 and CDR2 are SGHDT and YYEEEE.

The chain couples TRBV18 to TRBJ1-2; 7 bases line up with TRBD1. CDR1 is KGHSH and CDR2 is LQKENI in the germline V gene. This CDR3 has 12 amino acids. Trimming took 2 bases from V and 8 from J; bases not matched to a gene: 2. CDR3 region: CASSPDREGYTF. The CDR3 DNA reads TGTGCCAGCTCACCAGACAGGGAGGGCTACACCTTC.

This chain connects TRBV27 to TRBJ2-2; D might be TRBD1 (5 bases). Germline V CDR1 and CDR2: MNHEY, SMNVEV (reference sequence). CDR3 length: 16 residues. V lost 3 bases and J lost 0, with 11 bases in between. In DNA, the CDR3 is TGTGCCAGCAGTTTCTCCGGACATCCGAACACCGGGGAGCTGTTTTTT. This encodes CASSFSGHPNTGELFF.

The chain uses TRBV28 and TRBJ2-3, with 8 bases that match TRBD1. The CDR3 loop spans 14 amino acids. Looked up from germline, CDR1 is MDHEN and CDR2 is SYDVKM. The trim removed 10 bases at V and 1 base at J, leaving 7 bases unmatched. CDR3 nucleotide sequence: TGTGCCACCTCGGGACAGGACCGCACAGATACGCAGTATTTT. Translation gives CATSGQDRTDTQYF.

The V and J genes are TRBV2 and TRBJ1-6; 9 positions agree with TRBD1. This CDR3 has 14 amino acids. With 6 bases clipped from V and 11 bases from J, the junction kept 8 bases outside the gene matches. Looked up from germline, CDR1 is SNHLY and CDR2 is FYNNEI. CDR3 protein: CASRRGQGNPPLHF. Here the CDR3 DNA reads TGTGCCAGCAGACGAGGACAGGGGAACCCACCCCTCCACTTT.

This chain uses TRBV18 with TRBJ2-7; 16 nucleotides line up with TRBD2. Germline V gives CDR1 KGHSH, CDR2 LQKENI. CDR3 length equals 20 residues. V lost 3 bases, J lost 0 bases, and 11 bases stayed unmatched. The CDR3 spells CASSPPLPGLAGGPSYEQYF. CDR3 nucleotide sequence: TGTGCCAGCTCACCTCCACTTCCGGGACTAGCGGGAGGGCCCTCCTACGAGCAGTACTTC.

The genes are TRBV4-2 and TRBJ2-6, with D possibly being TRBD2 (6 bases). V shed 0 bases and J shed 2 bases, with 8 bases lying between them. This CDR3 contains 16 residues. Germline V gene data show CDR1 as LGHNA and CDR2 as YNFKEQ. Here the CDR3 DNA reads TGTGCCAGCAGCCAAGAGTCGGGGGCTGGGGCCAACGTCCTGACTTTC. Amino acid sequence: CASSQESGAGANVLTF.

This clone was recorded once. J is TRBJ2-3 and V is TRBV29-1; 9 bases are a match to TRBD1. V lost 4 bases and J lost 5; bases outside the gene matches: 10. Per the germline V gene, CDR1 is SQVTM and CDR2 is ANQGSEA. The CDR3 runs 15 residues. CDR3 loop: CSVAGQGSVGDTQYF. CDR3 DNA: TGCAGCGTTGCGGGACAGGGCAGTGTCGGAGATACGCAGTATTTT.

This sequence joins TRBV4-3 and TRBJ2-1; 7 bases are shared with TRBD1. The CDR3 loop spans 20 amino acids. V shed 1 base and J 0 bases; nucleotides not matched to a gene: 15. Germline-derived CDR1 and CDR2 are LGHNA and YSLEER. The chain's CDR3 is CASSQAHRVRQGRSYNEQFF. The CDR3 DNA reads TGCGCCAGCAGCCAAGCCCATCGGGTTAGACAGGGACGCTCCTACAATGAGCAGTTCTTC.

The chain employs TRBV18 and TRBJ2-3, with a weak D call TRBD2 (5 bases). There are 15 residues in the CDR3. CDR1 KGHSH and CDR2 LQKENI come from the germline V gene. Between the trimmed V and J ends, which lost 0 bases and 6 bases, there was a span of 13 bases. DNA for the CDR3: TGTGCCAGCTCACCACCAACTAGTTTCGCGGATACGCAGTATTTT. Protein sequence: CASSPPTSFADTQYF.

The chain recombines TRBV19 with TRBJ2-5; 8 nucleotides match TRBD2. Germline V gene data show CDR1 as LNHDA and CDR2 as SQIVND (reference sequence). With 6 bases clipped from V and 5 bases from J, the junction kept 5 bases outside the gene matches. This CDR3 is built from 13 residues. The CDR3 DNA reads as TGTGCCAGTAGGCTAGCGGGCCAGGAGACCCAGTACTTC. Translated: CASRLAGQETQYF.

The chain joins TRBV4-2 to TRBJ2-3, with a possible D match to TRBD2 (5 bases). V was shortened by 3 bases and J by 3 bases, with 13 bases between the two germline ends. Germline V lookup: CDR1 LGHNA, CDR2 YNFKEQ. The CDR3 sequence is 15 residues long. CDR3 sequence: CASSHRESRTDTQYF. In DNA, the CDR3 is TGTGCCAGCAGCCACCGGGAAAGTCGGACAGATACGCAGTATTTT.

This clone was picked up one time. The chain carries TRBV6-6 and TRBJ1-2; D is unresolved. The germline V gene has CDR1 MNHNY and CDR2 SVGAGI (reference sequence). V lost 1 base to trimming and J lost 3 bases, with 15 bases between them. The CDR3 runs to 16 residues. The CDR3 nucleotides are TGTGCCAGCAGTTACTTGGGAGGGTTTAGGGACTATGGCTACACCTTC. Protein product: CASSYLGGFRDYGYTF.

The J gene is TRBJ1-1, the V gene TRBV6-1; D gene uncertain. The germline CDR1 and CDR2 sequences are MNHNS and SASEGT. The ends were cut back, 7 bases at V and 0 bases at J, with 3 bases in the middle. CDR3 size: 11 residues. CDR3 bases: TGTGCCAGCACCGTGAACACTGAAGCTTTCTTT. Protein product: CASTVNTEAFF.